Sequencing of this T cell receptor (beta chain) was carried out in a study of blood T cells in healthy people across ages. Staff drew roughly 10 milliliters of peripheral blood from each donor. Primers used in a second PCR of roughly 6 to 11 cycles were a sample-barcoded 5' primer and a J-beta primer mix. TCRdb processed the 5' RACE reads anew with MiXCR; each CDR3 protein has one entry. Of roughly 1 million distinct CDR3 sequences in the sample, approximately 25% were seen once. This clonotype was counted only a few times. This CDR3 has 15 residues. V trimming: 5 bases; J trimming: 4 bases; junction bases outside the gene matches: 9. CDR1 SGHNT and CDR2 YENEEA come from the germline V gene. These data are also associated with another study on T cells of mothers and their children.

This clonotype was obtained from a girl aged 2 to 9 in good health. The chain has TRBV11-3 and TRBJ2-3; 7 bases match TRBD2. Sequenced sample: blood. The DNA for the CDR3 is TGTGCCAGCAGCCCAGAGGGCGGGGGAGCAGATACGCAGTATTTT. Residues: CASSPEGGGADTQYF.